The clone carrying this T cell receptor beta chain showed up just once. Its antigen is unknown. PCR amplification relied on 60 Vbeta primers (plus 13 Jbeta primers). Using immunoSEQ multiplex PCR, the repertoire was profiled, and TCRdb retains in-frame clones only, with some absent. The sample holds fewer than 200,000 clones, about three quarters seen once. The sample is drawn from a study of cytomegalovirus exposure and HLA in healthy donors. Points from the study as a whole: An Asian-associated ancestry cluster reportedly showed fewer N-insertions than the roughly 670-donor mean in a later analysis. The authors judged a highly shared variant cluster likely a sequencing artifact.

The V gene lost 8 bases and the J gene lost 4 bases, with 13 bases spanning the gap. CDR3 length equals 13 residues. Per the germline V gene, CDR1 is MGHDK and CDR2 is SYGVNS. The sequencing input was PBMCs. The receptor comes from a female donor in good health and CMV-seronegative. The chain links TRBV25-1 to TRBJ2-3; tentatively, D is TRBD2 (7 bases). DNA for the CDR3: TGTGCCAGCTCTCGAGGGGGGGCAGATACGCAGTATTTT. Its translation: CASSRGGADTQYF.